This T cell receptor beta chain was captured in a study of T cell changes during pregnancy in multiple sclerosis. Some clones are missing from TCRdb's copy, which holds only in-frame ones; the method was immunoSEQ multiplex PCR. The top ten hold roughly 3% of the sample, which has 55,000 to 70,000 clones, 85% to 95% seen once. This clone was found a few times. The CDR3 has 14 residues. The J segment lost 6 bases and the V segment lost 3 bases, leaving 4 bases of the junction unmatched. Germline V lookup: CDR1 SEHNR, CDR2 FQNEAQ (reference sequence). The sequencing used CD8+ T cells from peripheral blood mononuclear cells, collected in the third trimester of pregnancy. The clonotype originates from a female donor in good health, enrolled as a control in a pregnancy study. The rearrangement links TRBV7-9 to TRBJ1-2, with 10 nucleotides matching TRBD1. The CDR3 reads CASSFGTGADGYTF. The CDR3 DNA sequence: TGTGCCAGCAGCTTCGGGACAGGGGCGGATGGCTACACCTTC. The full variable domain, completed using reference TRBV7-9 and TRBJ1-2, is DTGVSQNPRHKITKRGQNVTFRCDPISEHNRLYWYRQTLGQGPEFLTYFQNEAQLEKSRLLSDRFSAERPKGSFSTLEIQRTEQGDSAMYLCASSFGTGADGYTFGSGTRLTVV.